One T cell receptor (beta chain) is described in this entry. Its matching antigen is unknown. The assay was immunoSEQ multiplex PCR, and TCRdb's table has in-frame clones only and misses some. The data show approximately 130,000 clones, less than 90% seen once. During the collection period, no donor immune events like infections were recorded. This specimen belongs to a study of identifying expanded T cells in peripheral blood. V was pared by 6 bases and J by 5 bases, with 4 bases of the junction left unmatched. The germline gives CDR1 MDHEN, CDR2 SYDVKM. The CDR3 is 14 residues long. Whole-study findings and limits: Across healthy donors, higher total template counts meant significantly greater roughly 2-week count variance. Technical replicates showed about 1.1 changed clones; approximately 2 weeks around 15; four weeks 19.

The source material was blood. This chain connects TRBV28 to TRBJ1-5; TRBD1 matches at 10 bases. The receptor was isolated from a person aged 18-69 years in good health. The CDR3 nucleotides are TGTGCCAGCAGCACCGGGACAGGGGATCAGCCCCAGCATTTT. This sequence encodes CASSTGTGDQPQHF.